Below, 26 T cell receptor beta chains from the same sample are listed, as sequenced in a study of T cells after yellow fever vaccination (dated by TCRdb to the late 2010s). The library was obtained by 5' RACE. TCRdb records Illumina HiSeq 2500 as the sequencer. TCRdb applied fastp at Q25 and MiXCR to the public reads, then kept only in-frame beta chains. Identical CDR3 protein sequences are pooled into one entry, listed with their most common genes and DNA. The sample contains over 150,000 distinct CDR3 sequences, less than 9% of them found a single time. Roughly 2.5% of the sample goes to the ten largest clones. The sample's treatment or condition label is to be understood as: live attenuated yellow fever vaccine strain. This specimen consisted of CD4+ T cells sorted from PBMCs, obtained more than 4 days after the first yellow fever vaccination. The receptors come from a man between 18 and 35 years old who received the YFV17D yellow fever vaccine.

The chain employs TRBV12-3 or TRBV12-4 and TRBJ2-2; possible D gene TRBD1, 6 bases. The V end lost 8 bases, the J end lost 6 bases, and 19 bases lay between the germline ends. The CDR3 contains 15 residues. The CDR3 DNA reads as TGTGCCAGCCGATACAGGGCGCCGGGTTCCGGGGAGCTGTTTTTT. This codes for CASRYRAPGSGELFF.

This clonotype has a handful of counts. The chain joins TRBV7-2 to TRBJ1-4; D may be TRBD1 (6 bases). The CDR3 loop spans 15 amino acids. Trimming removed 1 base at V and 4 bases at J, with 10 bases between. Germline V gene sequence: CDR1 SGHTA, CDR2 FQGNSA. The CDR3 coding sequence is TGTGCCAGCAGCTTAGGGGGGGCCGTTAATGAAAAACTGTTTTTT. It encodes CASSLGGAVNEKLFF.

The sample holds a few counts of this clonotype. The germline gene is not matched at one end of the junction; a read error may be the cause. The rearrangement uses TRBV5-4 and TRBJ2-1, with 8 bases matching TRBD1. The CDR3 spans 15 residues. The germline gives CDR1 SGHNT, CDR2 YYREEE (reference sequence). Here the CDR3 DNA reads TGTGCCAGCAGTTTGGACAGGGCTAAATACAATGAGCAGTTCTTC. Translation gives CASSLDRAKYNEQFF.

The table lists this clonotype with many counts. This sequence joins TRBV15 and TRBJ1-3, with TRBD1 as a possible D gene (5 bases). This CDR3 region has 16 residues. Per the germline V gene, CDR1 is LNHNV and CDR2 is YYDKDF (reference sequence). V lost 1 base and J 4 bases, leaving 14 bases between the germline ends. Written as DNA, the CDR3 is TGTGCCACCAGCAGAGGGGTAGGGGCCCACGGAAACACCATATATTTT. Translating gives CATSRGVGAHGNTIYF.

The CDR3 nucleotides read TGCAGTGCTAGAGAACGGACAGGGTGGCAAGAGACCCAGTACTTC. This sequence encodes CSARERTGWQETQYF. V gene TRBV20-1 combines with J gene TRBJ2-5; 8 bases align to TRBD1. The CDR3 is made up of 15 amino acids. V trimming: 0 bases; J trimming: 2 bases; junction bases outside the gene matches: 5. The germline V gene has CDR1 DFQATT and CDR2 SNEGSKA (reference sequence).

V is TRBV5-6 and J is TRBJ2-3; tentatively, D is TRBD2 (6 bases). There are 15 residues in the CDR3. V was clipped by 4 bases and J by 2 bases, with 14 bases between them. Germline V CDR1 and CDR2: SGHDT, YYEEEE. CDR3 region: CASSQGLGPTDTQYF. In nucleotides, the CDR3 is TGTGCCAGCAGCCAGGGACTCGGCCCCACAGATACGCAGTATTTT.

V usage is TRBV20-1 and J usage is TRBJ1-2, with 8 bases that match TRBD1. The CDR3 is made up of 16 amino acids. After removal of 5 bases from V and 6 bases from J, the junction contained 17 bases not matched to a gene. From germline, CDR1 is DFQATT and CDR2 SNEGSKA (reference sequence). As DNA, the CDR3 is TGCAGTGCTTCCGACTCCCGACAGGGGTACGTGGATGGCTACACCTTC. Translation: CSASDSRQGYVDGYTF.

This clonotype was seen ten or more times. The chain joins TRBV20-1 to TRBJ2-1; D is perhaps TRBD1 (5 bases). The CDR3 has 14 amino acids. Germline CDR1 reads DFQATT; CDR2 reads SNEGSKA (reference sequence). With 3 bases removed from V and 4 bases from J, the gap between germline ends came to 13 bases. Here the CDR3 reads CSARAFQGYNEQFF. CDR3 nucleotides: TGCAGTGCTAGGGCCTTTCAGGGTTACAATGAGCAGTTCTTC.

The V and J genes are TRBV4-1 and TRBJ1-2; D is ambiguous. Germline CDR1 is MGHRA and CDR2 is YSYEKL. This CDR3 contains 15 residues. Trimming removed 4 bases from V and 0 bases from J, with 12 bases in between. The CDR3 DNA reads TGCGCCAGCAGCCCACGGGCAGGTACTAACTATGGCTACACCTTC. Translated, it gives CASSPRAGTNYGYTF.

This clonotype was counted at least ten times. CDR3 in amino acids: CASSIDDGLSKTQYF. The DNA for the CDR3 is TGTGCCAGTAGTATAGATGACGGACTATCAAAGACCCAGTACTTC. The genes are TRBV19 and TRBJ2-5; maybe TRBD2 (6 bases). V lost 0 bases and J 6 bases, leaving 14 bases between the germline ends. This CDR3 contains 15 residues. Germline V gene sequence: CDR1 LNHDA, CDR2 SQIVND (reference sequence).

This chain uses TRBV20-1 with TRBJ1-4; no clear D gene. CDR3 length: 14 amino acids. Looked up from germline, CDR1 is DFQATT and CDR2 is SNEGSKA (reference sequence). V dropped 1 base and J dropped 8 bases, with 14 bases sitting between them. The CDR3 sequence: CSARVDGGWEKLFF. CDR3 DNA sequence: TGCAGTGCTAGAGTCGACGGAGGCTGGGAAAAACTGTTTTTT.

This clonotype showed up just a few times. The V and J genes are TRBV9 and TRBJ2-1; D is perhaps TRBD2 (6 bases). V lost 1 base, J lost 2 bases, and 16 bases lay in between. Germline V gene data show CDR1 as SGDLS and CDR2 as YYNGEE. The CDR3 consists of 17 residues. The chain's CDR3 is CASSVTPWRGPYNEQFF. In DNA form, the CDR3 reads TGTGCCAGCAGCGTAACCCCATGGCGGGGACCCTACAATGAGCAGTTCTTC.

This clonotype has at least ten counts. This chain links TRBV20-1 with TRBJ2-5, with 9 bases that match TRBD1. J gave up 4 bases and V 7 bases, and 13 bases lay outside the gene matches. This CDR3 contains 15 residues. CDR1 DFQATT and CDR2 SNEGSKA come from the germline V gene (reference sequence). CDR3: CSVLDRGSVRETQYF. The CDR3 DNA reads TGCAGTGTCCTGGACAGGGGAAGCGTTAGAGAGACCCAGTACTTC.

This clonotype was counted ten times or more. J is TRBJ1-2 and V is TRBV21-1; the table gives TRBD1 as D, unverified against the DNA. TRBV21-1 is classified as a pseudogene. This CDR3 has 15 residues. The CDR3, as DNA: TGTGCCAGCAGCAAAGCTGGAGGGGCCAGGGATGGCTACACCTTC. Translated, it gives CASSKAGGARDGYTF.

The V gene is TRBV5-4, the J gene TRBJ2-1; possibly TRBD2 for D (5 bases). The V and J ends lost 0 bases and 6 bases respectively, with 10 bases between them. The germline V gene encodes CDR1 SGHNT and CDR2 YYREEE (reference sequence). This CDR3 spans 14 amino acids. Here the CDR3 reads CASSLELAGNEQFF. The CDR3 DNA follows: TGTGCCAGCAGCTTGGAGCTAGCCGGCAATGAGCAGTTCTTC. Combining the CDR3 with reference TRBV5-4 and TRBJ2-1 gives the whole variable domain ETGVTQSPTHLIKTRGQQVTLRCSSQSGHNTVSWYQQALGQGPQFIFQYYREEENGRGNFPPRFSGLQFPNYSSELNVNALELDDSALYLCASSLELAGNEQFFGPGTRLTVL.

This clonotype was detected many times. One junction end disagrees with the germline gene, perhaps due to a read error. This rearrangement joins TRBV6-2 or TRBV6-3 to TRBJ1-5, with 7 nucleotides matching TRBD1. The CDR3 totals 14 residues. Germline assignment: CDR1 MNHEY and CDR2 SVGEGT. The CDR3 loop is CASSYWDSSQPQHF. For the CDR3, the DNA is TGTGCCAGCAGTTACTGGGACAGCAGTCAGCCCCAGCATTTT.

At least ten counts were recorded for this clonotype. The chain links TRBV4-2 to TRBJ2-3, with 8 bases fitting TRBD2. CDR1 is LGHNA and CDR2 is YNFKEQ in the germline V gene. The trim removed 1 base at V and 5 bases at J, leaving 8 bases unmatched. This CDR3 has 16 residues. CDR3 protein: CASSQVTGGEGDTQYF. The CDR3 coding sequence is TGTGCCAGCAGCCAAGTAACCGGGGGGGAGGGAGATACGCAGTATTTT.

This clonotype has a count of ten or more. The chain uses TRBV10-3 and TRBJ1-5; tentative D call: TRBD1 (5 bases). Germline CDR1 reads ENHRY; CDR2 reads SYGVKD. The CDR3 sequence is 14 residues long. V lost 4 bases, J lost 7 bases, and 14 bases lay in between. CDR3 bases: TGTGCCATCAGTGGACTCAGGGCGGGCCAGCCCCAGCATTTT. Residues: CAISGLRAGQPQHF.

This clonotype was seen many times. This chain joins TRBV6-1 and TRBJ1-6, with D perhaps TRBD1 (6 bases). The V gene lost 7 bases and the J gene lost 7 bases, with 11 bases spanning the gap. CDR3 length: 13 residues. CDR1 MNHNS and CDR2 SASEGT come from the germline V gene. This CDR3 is CASNGRGNSPLHF. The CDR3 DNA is TGTGCCAGCAACGGCAGGGGAAATTCACCCCTCCACTTT.

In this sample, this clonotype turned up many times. CDR3 DNA: TGCGCCAGCAGCTTAAGGGGGGACAGCACAGATACGCAGTATTTT. Translation: CASSLRGDSTDTQYF. V gene TRBV5-1 combines with J gene TRBJ2-3; D could derive from TRBD1 or TRBD2 (6 bases each). The CDR3 spans 15 residues. Looked up from germline, CDR1 is SGHRS and CDR2 is YFSETQ. Deletions cut 2 bases from V and 0 bases from J, with 10 bases between.

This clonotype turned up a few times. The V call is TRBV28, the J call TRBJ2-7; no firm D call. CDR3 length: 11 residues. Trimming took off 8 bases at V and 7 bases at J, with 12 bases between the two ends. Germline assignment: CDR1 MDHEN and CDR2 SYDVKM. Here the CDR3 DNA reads TGTGCCAGCCTCCTACCGGGTGAGCAGTACGTC. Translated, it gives CASLLPGEQYV.

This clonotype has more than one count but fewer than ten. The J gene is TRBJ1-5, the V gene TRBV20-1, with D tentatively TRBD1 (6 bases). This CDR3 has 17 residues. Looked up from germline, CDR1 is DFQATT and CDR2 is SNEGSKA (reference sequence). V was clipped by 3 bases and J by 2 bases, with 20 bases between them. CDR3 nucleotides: TGCAGTGCTAGGTTCGGCAGGGGCTTAGTTGGCAATCAGCCCCAGCATTTT. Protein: CSARFGRGLVGNQPQHF.

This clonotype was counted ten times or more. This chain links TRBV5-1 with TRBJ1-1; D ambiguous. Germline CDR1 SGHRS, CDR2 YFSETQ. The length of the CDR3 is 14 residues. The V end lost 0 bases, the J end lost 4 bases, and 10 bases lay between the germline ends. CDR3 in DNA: TGCGCCAGCAGCTTGGGGGTCTTGGCCACTGAAGCTTTCTTT. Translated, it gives CASSLGVLATEAFF.

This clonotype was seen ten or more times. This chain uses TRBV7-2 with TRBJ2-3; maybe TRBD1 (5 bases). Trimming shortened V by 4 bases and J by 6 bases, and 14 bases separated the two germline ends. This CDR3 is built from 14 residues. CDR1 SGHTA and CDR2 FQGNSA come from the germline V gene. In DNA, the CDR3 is TGTGCCAGCAGCTCCCAGGGATTCTCGGATACGCAGTATTTT. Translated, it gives CASSSQGFSDTQYF.

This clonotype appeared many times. The CDR3 loop is CAISESPPTGANVLTF. CDR3 nucleotides: TGTGCCATCAGTGAGTCCCCGCCTACTGGGGCCAACGTCCTGACTTTC. The chain is built from TRBV10-3 and TRBJ2-6, with D unresolved. Trimming shortened V by 0 bases and J by 2 bases, and 8 bases separated the two germline ends. The CDR3 has 16 amino acids. Germline V lookup: CDR1 ENHRY, CDR2 SYGVKD.

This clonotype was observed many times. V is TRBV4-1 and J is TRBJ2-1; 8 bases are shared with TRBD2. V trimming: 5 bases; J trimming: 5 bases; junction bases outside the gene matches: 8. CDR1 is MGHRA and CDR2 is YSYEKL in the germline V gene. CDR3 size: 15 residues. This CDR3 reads CASSGRGGSDNEQFF. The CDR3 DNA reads TGCGCCAGCAGCGGACGGGGGGGGTCGGACAATGAGCAGTTCTTC.